Below, 32 T cell receptor beta chains from the same sample are listed, as sequenced in a study of T cell changes during pregnancy in multiple sclerosis. The protocol was immunoSEQ multiplex PCR, while the TCRdb copy is restricted to in-frame clones and leaves out a portion. The sample has 40,000 to 55,000 clones, 92% seen once. The sequenced material came from peripheral blood. These receptors came from a female donor with multiple sclerosis, enrolled in a pregnancy study.

The chain uses TRBV29-1 and TRBJ2-7; TRBD2 aligns across 8 bases. The CDR3 spans 12 residues. In germline, CDR1 is SQVTM, CDR2 ANQGSEA. V trimming: 6 bases; J trimming: 2 bases; junction bases outside the gene matches: 3. This chain's CDR3 is CSVLAGTYEQYF. The CDR3 coding sequence is TGCAGCGTCTTAGCGGGGACCTACGAGCAGTACTTC.

This sequence joins TRBV6-5 and TRBJ2-7; TRBD1 aligns across 7 bases. The CDR3 is 15 amino acids. With V trimmed by 2 bases and J by 5 bases, 9 bases remained unmatched. Germline values: CDR1 MNHEY, CDR2 SVGAGI. CDR3 loop: CASSYLKGTVNEQYF. CDR3 nucleotide sequence: TGTGCCAGCAGTTACCTGAAAGGGACAGTAAACGAGCAGTACTTC.

The rearrangement links TRBV5-6 to TRBJ2-7, with D unclear. CDR1 SGHDT and CDR2 YYEEEE come from the germline V gene. The V and J ends lost 1 base and 3 bases respectively, with 2 bases between them. The CDR3 spans 11 residues. The CDR3 bases are TGTGCCAGCAGCTTGTACTACGAGCAGTACTTC. Translated: CASSLYYEQYF. Variable domain in full (rest from reference TRBV5-6 and TRBJ2-7): DAGVTQSPTHLIKTRGQQVTLRCSPKSGHDTVSWYQQALGQGPQFIFQYYEEEERQRGNFPDRFSGHQFPNYSSELNVNALLLGDSALYLCASSLYYEQYFGPGTRLTVT.

The chain has TRBV6-6 and TRBJ2-7; maybe TRBD1 (7 bases). The V end lost 2 bases, the J end lost 5 bases, and 16 bases lay between the germline ends. The CDR3 contains 15 residues. The germline V gene encodes CDR1 MNHNY and CDR2 SVGAGI (reference sequence). The CDR3 bases are TGTGCCAGCAGTTACGCGGACAGGAGGGGGGACGAGCAGTACTTC. Its protein is CASSYADRRGDEQYF.

The rearrangement links TRBV7-6 to TRBJ2-5, with 10 bases fitting TRBD2. Germline V lookup: CDR1 SGHVS, CDR2 FNYEAQ. Trimming removed 4 bases from V and 4 bases from J; junction bases left unmatched: 6. This CDR3 spans 15 amino acids. CDR3 bases: TGTGCCAGCAGCTGGGTAGCGGGGGGCCGAGAGACCCAGTACTTC. This sequence encodes CASSWVAGGRETQYF.

This clone was found once. Mismatch with germline at one junction end may stem from a read error. The chain employs TRBV7-2 and TRBJ2-2, with 9 bases that match TRBD2. Germline V lookup: CDR1 SGHTA, CDR2 FQGNSA. The CDR3 spans 18 residues. The CDR3 DNA follows: TGTGCCAGCAGCCCCCTGGTAATCGGACTAGCGAATACCGGGGAGCTGTTTTTT. Translating gives CASSPLVIGLANTGELFF.

This chain links TRBV14 with TRBJ1-1; D is undetermined. Germline loops: CDR1 SGHDN, CDR2 FVKESK. Trimming left V 4 bases short and J 0 bases short, with 6 bases between. The CDR3 has 13 residues. The CDR3, as DNA: TGTGCCAGCAGCCGGGTCATGAACACTGAAGCTTTCTTT. This translates into CASSRVMNTEAFF.

V and J are TRBV13 and TRBJ1-1, with D possibly being TRBD1 (6 bases). Trimming left V 6 bases short and J 1 base short, with 9 bases between. Germline-derived CDR1 and CDR2 are PRHDT and FYEKMQ (reference sequence). The CDR3 contains 13 residues. In nucleotides, the CDR3 is TGTGCCAGCAGATTGGACAGGAACACTGAAGCTTTCTTT. Amino acids: CASRLDRNTEAFF.

The rearrangement links TRBV6-5 to TRBJ2-7; 10 bases align to TRBD2. Trimming removed 5 bases from V and 6 bases from J; junction bases left unmatched: 7. In germline, CDR1 is MNHEY, CDR2 SVGAGI. CDR3 length: 14 amino acids. The CDR3 loop is CASSRASGSGEQYF. The CDR3 DNA follows: TGTGCCAGCAGTCGCGCTAGCGGGAGTGGCGAGCAGTACTTC.

The chain carries TRBV11-2 and TRBJ2-5; 8 positions match TRBD1. V gave up 5 bases and J gave up 4 bases; unmatched junction bases: 9. Germline V gene data show CDR1 as SGHAT and CDR2 as FQNNGV. The CDR3 is made up of 15 amino acids. CDR3 in DNA: TGTGCCAGCAGCCCCCGACAGGGGCTGGGAGAGACCCAGTACTTC. Translated: CASSPRQGLGETQYF.

The chain couples TRBV2 to TRBJ1-4, with D possibly being TRBD1 (6 bases). Germline V gene data show CDR1 as SNHLY and CDR2 as FYNNEI. The germline V and J ends were trimmed by 6 bases and 7 bases, with 18 bases remaining between them. This CDR3 contains 15 residues. This chain's CDR3 is CASRLQGSEGEKLFF. CDR3 nucleotide sequence: TGTGCCAGCAGGTTACAGGGCTCCGAGGGTGAAAAACTGTTTTTT.

The CDR3 is CSVDPADRGLSEQYF. DNA of the CDR3: TGCAGCGTTGACCCCGCGGACAGGGGGCTCTCCGAGCAGTACTTC. The rearrangement links TRBV29-1 to TRBJ2-7; 11 bases map to TRBD1. This CDR3 region has 15 residues. Trimming cost V 3 bases and J 6 bases; bases outside gene matches: 10. Germline values: CDR1 SQVTM, CDR2 ANQGSEA.

The rearrangement uses TRBV5-1 and TRBJ2-2, with 8 nucleotides matching TRBD1. CDR1 is SGHRS and CDR2 is YFSETQ in the germline V gene. The length of the CDR3 is 15 residues. The V gene end was trimmed by 5 bases and the J gene end by 0 bases; junction bases not matched to a gene: 3. The CDR3 DNA reads as TGCGCCAGCAGAATACAGGGGGCGAACACCGGGGAGCTGTTTTTT. Residues: CASRIQGANTGELFF.

V gene TRBV4-2 combines with J gene TRBJ1-1; possibly TRBD1 for D (5 bases). Per the germline V gene, CDR1 is LGHNA and CDR2 is YNFKEQ. This CDR3 comprises 15 residues. V dropped 5 bases and J dropped 2 bases, with 15 bases sitting between them. In DNA form, the CDR3 reads TGTGCCAGCAGCGTCACTGGGGGAGGTAACACTGAAGCTTTCTTT. It codes for CASSVTGGGNTEAFF.

The J gene is TRBJ1-4, the V gene TRBV6-1; a possible D gene is TRBD1 (6 bases). The ends were cut back, 5 bases at V and 8 bases at J, with 18 bases in the middle. Germline V CDR1 and CDR2: MNHNS, SASEGT. This CDR3 has 15 amino acids. CDR3 sequence reads: CASSLPGHQGEKLFF. CDR3 nucleotide sequence: TGTGCCAGCAGTCTACCGGGACACCAGGGAGAAAAACTGTTTTTT.

The rearrangement uses TRBV4-3 and TRBJ2-7; 10 bases are shared with TRBD2. Germline CDR1 LGHNA, CDR2 YSLEER. V shed 1 base, J shed 2 bases, and the junction held 2 bases outside the gene matches. CDR3 size: 15 residues. The CDR3, as DNA: TGCGCCAGCAGCCAAGGGACTAGCGGACCCTACGAGCAGTACTTC. Protein product: CASSQGTSGPYEQYF.

This chain links TRBV12-5 with TRBJ2-6, with a possible D match to TRBD1 (6 bases). Germline CDR1 and CDR2: LGHNT and FRNRAP. The V and J ends lost 0 bases and 0 bases respectively, with 12 bases between them. The CDR3 length is 18 residues. The CDR3 spells CASGLVFWTASGANVLTF. In DNA form, the CDR3 reads TGTGCTAGTGGTTTGGTATTTTGGACAGCCTCTGGGGCCAACGTCCTGACTTTC.

In its sample, this clone was seen once. This chain links TRBV5-6 with TRBJ2-5; D is possibly TRBD1 (6 bases). V was shortened by 3 bases and J by 3 bases, with 9 bases between the two germline ends. Per the germline V gene, CDR1 is SGHDT and CDR2 is YYEEEE. CDR3 length: 13 amino acids. Here the CDR3 DNA reads TGTGCCAGCAGCTCCCGGGACAAAGAGACCCAGTACTTC. It specifies CASSSRDKETQYF. Drawing the rest from reference TRBV5-6 and TRBJ2-5, the complete variable domain is DAGVTQSPTHLIKTRGQQVTLRCSPKSGHDTVSWYQQALGQGPQFIFQYYEEEERQRGNFPDRFSGHQFPNYSSELNVNALLLGDSALYLCASSSRDKETQYFGPGTRLLVL.

The V gene is TRBV5-1, the J gene TRBJ2-3; TRBD2 agrees at 8 bases. Germline V gene sequence: CDR1 SGHRS, CDR2 YFSETQ. Trimming cost V 0 bases and J 4 bases; bases outside gene matches: 7. The CDR3 totals 16 residues. CDR3 loop: CASSLEGGRSSDTQYF. The CDR3 DNA reads as TGCGCCAGCAGCTTGGAGGGCGGGAGGTCCTCAGATACGCAGTATTTT.

The chain has TRBV27 and TRBJ1-2; maybe TRBD1 (5 bases). Germline assignment: CDR1 MNHEY and CDR2 SMNVEV (reference sequence). CDR3 size: 15 residues. Trimming left V 3 bases short and J 4 bases short, with 15 bases between. The CDR3: CASSFGPGNLYGYTF. As DNA, the CDR3 is TGTGCCAGCAGTTTTGGGCCAGGGAACCTCTATGGCTACACCTTC.

This rearrangement joins TRBV6-6 to TRBJ2-7, with 12 bases fitting TRBD1. Germline V CDR1 and CDR2: MNHNY, SVGAGI (reference sequence). Germline trimming cut 2 bases from V and 5 bases from J; bases unmatched to any gene: 4. The CDR3 is made up of 15 amino acids. This CDR3 is CASSYTGQGANEQYF. The CDR3 DNA reads as TGTGCCAGCAGTTACACGGGACAGGGGGCCAACGAGCAGTACTTC.

The CDR3 DNA is TGTGCCAGCTCACCAAGGTCAGGGGGCCCCAACACTGAAGCTTTCTTT. Protein product: CASSPRSGGPNTEAFF. The gene calls are TRBV18 and TRBJ1-1; 8 nucleotides align to TRBD1. The germline V gene encodes CDR1 KGHSH and CDR2 LQKENI. The CDR3 consists of 16 residues. The J segment lost 2 bases and the V segment lost 2 bases, leaving 7 bases of the junction unmatched.

V and J are TRBV4-2 and TRBJ1-2; D unclear. From germline, CDR1 is LGHNA and CDR2 YNFKEQ. The V gene lost 4 bases and the J gene lost 5 bases, with 14 bases spanning the gap. The CDR3 runs 14 residues. This chain's CDR3 is CASSPGHDKYGYTF. CDR3 bases: TGTGCCAGCAGCCCAGGCCACGACAAGTATGGCTACACCTTC.

This chain uses TRBV10-3 with TRBJ2-7; a weak D match, TRBD1 (6 bases). Trimming took 4 bases from V and 0 from J, leaving 10 bases between them. The CDR3 is made up of 14 amino acids. Germline loops: CDR1 ENHRY, CDR2 SYGVKD. CDR3 residues: CAISVDSPSYEQYF. CDR3 DNA sequence: TGTGCCATCAGTGTGGACAGTCCCTCCTACGAGCAGTACTTC.

This chain connects TRBV2 to TRBJ1-1, with unresolved D. The CDR3 sequence is 14 residues long. CDR1 and CDR2 (germline): SNHLY, FYNNEI. V lost 6 bases to trimming and J lost 6 bases, with 17 bases between them. The CDR3 region is CASRVRGDGSEAFF. Written as DNA, the CDR3 is TGTGCCAGCAGGGTCCGCGGGGATGGCTCTGAAGCTTTCTTT.

V and J are TRBV10-3 and TRBJ2-1; 15 positions match TRBD2. This CDR3 is built from 18 residues. Per germline, CDR1 ENHRY and CDR2 SYGVKD. Trimming at V came to 5 bases and at J to 4 bases, leaving 9 bases not matched to a gene. CDR3 amino acids: CAISLGLAGGPSYNEQFF. The CDR3 region has the DNA TGTGCCATCAGTTTGGGACTAGCGGGAGGCCCGAGTTACAATGAGCAGTTCTTC.

J is TRBJ1-2 and V is TRBV18; D not resolved. There are 15 residues in the CDR3. CDR1 KGHSH and CDR2 LQKENI come from the germline V gene. The V end was cut by 2 bases, the J end by 4 bases, with 14 bases between. CDR3 in DNA: TGTGCCAGCTCACCAAGGGCCGACGGAATCTATGGCTACACCTTC. Encoded protein: CASSPRADGIYGYTF.

This chain uses TRBV28 with TRBJ2-7; D is undetermined. With 4 bases removed from V and 2 bases from J, the gap between germline ends came to 15 bases. Germline CDR1 and CDR2: MDHEN and SYDVKM. The CDR3 has 15 residues. CDR3 DNA: TGTGCCAGCAGTTGGGAACTCCATGTAACCTACGAGCAGTACTTC. This translates into CASSWELHVTYEQYF.

V usage is TRBV4-1 and J usage is TRBJ2-7, with D perhaps TRBD1 (6 bases). The CDR3 runs 15 residues. V lost 3 bases to trimming and J lost 2 bases, with 14 bases between them. CDR1 and CDR2 from the germline V gene are MGHRA and YSYEKL. The CDR3 protein is CASSQIGGRTYEQYF. The CDR3 region has the DNA TGCGCCAGCAGCCAGATAGGGGGTAGGACCTACGAGCAGTACTTC.

V and J are TRBV11-2 and TRBJ1-1; D gene ambiguous. V was trimmed by 4 bases and J by 0 bases, leaving 6 bases between them. The germline gives CDR1 SGHAT, CDR2 FQNNGV. The length of the CDR3 is 13 residues. As DNA, the CDR3 is TGTGCCAGCAGCTCAAACATGAACACTGAAGCTTTCTTT. Translation gives CASSSNMNTEAFF.

Regarding this clone: This same CDR3 is encoded by further DNA sequences in the sample. This rearrangement joins TRBV30 to TRBJ2-3; D is uncertain. The germline V gene encodes CDR1 GTSNPN and CDR2 SVGIG (reference sequence). Trimming cost V 2 bases and J 1 base, with 10 bases left between them. The CDR3 loop spans 14 amino acids. In DNA, the CDR3 is TGTGCCTGGAGTACGGATGGGGGCACAGATACGCAGTATTTT. Translating gives CAWSTDGGTDTQYF.

The chain recombines TRBV2 with TRBJ2-5; D ambiguous. Trimming cost V 8 bases and J 2 bases, with 9 bases left between them. Germline CDR1 SNHLY, CDR2 FYNNEI. The CDR3 is made up of 12 amino acids. CDR3 protein: CASAVRQETQYF. The CDR3 region has the DNA TGTGCCAGCGCGGTTAGACAAGAGACCCAGTACTTC.